This T cell receptor beta chain was captured by sequencing in a study of blood T cell repertoires in COVID-19 (dated by TCRdb to the early 2020s). General notes on the study: The collaborator samples originated in the United States, Italy and Spain and spanned the acute and convalescent phases of COVID-19. The prospective study material was composed of cDNA or gDNA derived from T cells, B-cell-depleted T cells, or PBMCs. The dataset comprised deeply sampled blood TCRbeta repertoires from subjects exposed to, actively infected with, or recovered from COVID-19. A freely available public database, intended as a resource for researchers studying the immune response to SARS-CoV-2, is where the repertoires were released. The samples were drawn from the first 160 participants of the ongoing ImmuneRACE study and from roughly 1,300 subjects provided by 6 global collaborators. Sample metadata almost always included a de-identified subject ID, COVID-19 status, age in years and sex. Where available, HLA class I and class II types were obtained from metadata supplied by the sample provider rather than from assay-based typing. What the authors observed across the whole study: Clinical and demographic metadata were provided uncurated, with the amount varying by source and participant.

One collaborating source in Seattle enrolled patients during active infection and followed them longitudinally through the course of disease. The collaborating institutions used their own protocols to collect whole blood in K2EDTA tubes. Collaborator samples were shipped for TCRbeta analysis as frozen whole blood, isolated PBMCs, or DNA extracted from either sample type. The CDR3, from cysteine to phenylalanine, totals 15 residues. Just CDR3 DNA is preserved here, 45 bases in frame from base 1. The V and J ends are trimmed by 2 bases and 4 bases, leaving 14 bases between them. The germline V gene gives CDR1 as WSHSY and CDR2 as SAAADI. Notes on this clone: Its target antigen remains unknown. There are no base qualities to consult, and no much larger clone falls within one base.

The immunoSEQ Assay, a bias-controlled multiplex PCR, was used to amplify TCRbeta CDR3 regions from genomic DNA. Regarding the original processing steps: Nucleated cell counts per sample were estimated from amplification of reference gene primers within the assay. To quantify the absolute abundance of each unique TCRbeta CDR3 rearrangement, sequence reads were collapsed and filtered. For each sample, productive Simpson clonality was calculated as the square root of Simpson's diversity index across productive rearrangements. In TCRdb, the immuneACCESS table is reduced to in-frame sequences with V and J assigned. These tables do not hold every clone; where another copy was compared, an unresolved V gene accounts for under half, and the others remain unexplained. For V, J and clone size, that table is used; D and trimming come from the DNA. The sample yields tens of thousands of clones; roughly four fifths were counted once. Of the sample, about 6.9% falls within the top ten clones.

Material for sequencing was peripheral blood. This receptor chain uses TRBV10-2 and TRBJ1-2; the D segment could be TRBD1, given 5 matching bases. The sequence was collected from a man under 40 with COVID-19, enrolled during active disease. The DNA reads as follows: TGCGCCAGCAGTGAGCGGGGGGAGGGCGGCTATGGCTACACCTTC. Its protein product is CASSERGEGGYGYTF.